The 6 T cell receptor beta chains reported below all come from one sample, sequenced in a study of tumor-infiltrating lymphocytes in oesophageal squamous cell carcinoma. Each CDR3 protein gets one entry after TCRdb re-called the PCR reads with MiXCR. The sample holds around 9,300 distinct CDR3 sequences; 60% to 75% are singletons and the top ten take around 34%. Sequencing input: esophageal tumor tissue. All receptors come from a female donor with esophageal squamous cell carcinoma.

The chain joins TRBV7-2 to TRBJ2-1, with 8 bases aligning to TRBD1. The J call may not be correct, given that the DNA end is closer to TRBJ2-5. Germline V gene lookup returns CDR1 SGHTA and CDR2 FQGNSA. The CDR3 is 14 amino acids. The CDR3 is CASSPGQGQETQYF. CDR3 bases: TGTGCCAGCAGCCCTGGACAGGGACAAGAGACCCAGTACTTC.

This chain connects TRBV6-1 to TRBJ2-7; D not resolved. The V gene's germline CDR1 is MNHNS and CDR2 SASEGT. The V end was cut by 2 bases, the J end by 7 bases, with 21 bases between. The CDR3 runs 16 residues. CDR3 protein: CASSELMGALYNEQYF. The CDR3 bases are TGTGCCAGCAGTGAACTTATGGGCGCACTCTACAATGAGCAGTACTTC.

The gene calls are TRBV28 and TRBJ2-4, with 8 bases matching TRBD2. The closer fit of TRBJ2-1 to the DNA end suggests the J call may be wrong. Germline loops: CDR1 MDHEN, CDR2 SYDVKM. This CDR3 has 13 amino acids. The CDR3 bases are TGTGCCAGCAGTTTTACCGGGAGGGATCAGCAGTTCTTC. Translated, it gives CASSFTGRDQQFF.

The rearrangement joins TRBV6-1 to TRBJ2-5, with D unclear. TRBJ2-1 explains the end of the DNA better; the J call may be wrong. Germline CDR1 reads MNHNS; CDR2 reads SASEGT. This CDR3 region has 13 residues. DNA for the CDR3: TGTGCCAGCAGTGAAGCCATCAACACGAGGCAGTTCTTC. It codes for CASSEAINTRQFF.

V usage is TRBV7-2 and J usage is TRBJ2-1, with D tentatively TRBD1 (5 bases). CDR1 is SGHTA and CDR2 is FQGNSA in the germline V gene. The V gene lost 7 bases and the J gene lost 10 bases, with 20 bases spanning the gap. This CDR3 has 14 residues. The CDR3 DNA is TGTGCCAGCACCTCACAGGTTCAGGCCTACGAGCAGTTCTTC. Its protein is CASTSQVQAYEQFF. The whole variable domain, filled in from reference TRBV7-2 and TRBJ2-1, reads GAGVSQSPSNKVTEKGKDVELRCDPISGHTALYWYRQSLGQGLEFLIYFQGNSAPDKSGLPSDRFSAERTGGSVSTLTIQRTQQEDSAVYLCASTSQVQAYEQFFGPGTRLTVL.

The genes are TRBV7-3 and TRBJ2-3; D is perhaps TRBD1 (6 bases). The J call may be mistaken, given a closer DNA end match to TRBJ2-5. Germline lookup yields CDR1 SGHTA and CDR2 FQGTGA. The length of the CDR3 is 13 residues. The CDR3 DNA follows: TGTGCCAGCAGCTTAACAGGGGGAGAGACCCAGTACTTC. As protein: CASSLTGGETQYF.